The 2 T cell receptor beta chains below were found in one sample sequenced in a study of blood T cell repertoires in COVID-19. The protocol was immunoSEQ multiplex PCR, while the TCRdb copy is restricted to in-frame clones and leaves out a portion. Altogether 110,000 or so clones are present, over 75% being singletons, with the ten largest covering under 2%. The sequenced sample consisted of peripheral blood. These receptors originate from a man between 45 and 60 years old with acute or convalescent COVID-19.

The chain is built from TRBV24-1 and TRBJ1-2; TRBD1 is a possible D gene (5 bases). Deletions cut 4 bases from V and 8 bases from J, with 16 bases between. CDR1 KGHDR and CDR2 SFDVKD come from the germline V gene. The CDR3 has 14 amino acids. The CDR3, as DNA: TGTGCCACCAGTGACCCCCGCAGGGCTCGAGGCTACACCTTC. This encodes CATSDPRRARGYTF.

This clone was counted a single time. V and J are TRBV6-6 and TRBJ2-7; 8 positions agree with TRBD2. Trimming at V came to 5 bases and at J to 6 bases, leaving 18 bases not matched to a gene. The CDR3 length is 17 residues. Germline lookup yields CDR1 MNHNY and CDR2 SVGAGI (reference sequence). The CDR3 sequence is CASSLSGGGYDSGEQYF. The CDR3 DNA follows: TGTGCCAGCAGTCTATCGGGGGGGGGATACGACTCGGGCGAGCAGTACTTC.